This TCR beta chain was obtained from a study of T cell responses to AZD1222 COVID-19 vaccine. Whole-study context: Second-dose recipients at about 4 or about 12 weeks were treated as one pooled group.

This CDR3 contains 16 residues. The germline gives CDR1 SGHNT, CDR2 YENEEA. V lost 4 bases and J 4 bases, leaving 14 bases between the germline ends. As to this clone: Antigen specificity is unknown.

This table comes from immunoSEQ multiplex PCR, and its TCRdb copy is limited to in-frame clones, with some not included. The repertoire consists of roughly 160,000 clones, with roughly nine tenths occurring once and the leading ten covering approximately 1.9%. The study, taken as a whole, reports: Reports say nearly half of spike-specific TCRs go after unmutated variant regions. Donors were mostly white British, more females; clonal diversity possibly underestimated. Mapped onto spike, vaccine-associated CD4 TCRs spanned it and were dominant at 160-218 and 743-854.

The chain has TRBV11-3 and TRBJ2-6; a possible D gene is TRBD1 (5 bases). This specimen was peripheral blood, taken on day 0 of AZD1222 vaccination. The TCR originated in an adult in good health. The CDR3 sequence is CASSSGQRTGANVLTF. The CDR3 DNA reads TGTGCCAGCAGCTCCGGACAACGAACCGGGGCCAACGTCCTGACTTTC.